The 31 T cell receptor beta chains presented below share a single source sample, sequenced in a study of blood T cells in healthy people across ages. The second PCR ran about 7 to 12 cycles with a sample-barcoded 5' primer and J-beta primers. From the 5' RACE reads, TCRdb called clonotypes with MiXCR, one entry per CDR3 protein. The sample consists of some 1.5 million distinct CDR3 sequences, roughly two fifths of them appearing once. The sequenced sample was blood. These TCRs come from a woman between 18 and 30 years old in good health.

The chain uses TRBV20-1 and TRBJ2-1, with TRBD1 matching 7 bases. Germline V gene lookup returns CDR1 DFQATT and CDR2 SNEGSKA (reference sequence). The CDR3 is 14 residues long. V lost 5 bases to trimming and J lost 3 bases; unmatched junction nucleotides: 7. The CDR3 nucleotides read TGCAGTGCTGGAAGGGACAGAAACTACAATGAGCAGTTCTTC. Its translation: CSAGRDRNYNEQFF.

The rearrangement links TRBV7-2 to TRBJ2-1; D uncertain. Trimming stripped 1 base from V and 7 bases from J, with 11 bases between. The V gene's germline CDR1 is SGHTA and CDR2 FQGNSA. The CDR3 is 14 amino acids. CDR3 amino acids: CASSLGRGSNEQFF. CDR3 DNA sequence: TGTGCCAGCAGCTTAGGGCGAGGTTCAAATGAGCAGTTCTTC.

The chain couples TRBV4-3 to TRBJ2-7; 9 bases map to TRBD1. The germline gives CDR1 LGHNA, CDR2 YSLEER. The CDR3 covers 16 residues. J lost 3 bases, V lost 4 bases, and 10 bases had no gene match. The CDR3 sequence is CASSRDRAFSFYEQYF. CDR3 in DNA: TGCGCCAGCAGCCGGGACAGGGCGTTCTCGTTCTACGAGCAGTACTTC.

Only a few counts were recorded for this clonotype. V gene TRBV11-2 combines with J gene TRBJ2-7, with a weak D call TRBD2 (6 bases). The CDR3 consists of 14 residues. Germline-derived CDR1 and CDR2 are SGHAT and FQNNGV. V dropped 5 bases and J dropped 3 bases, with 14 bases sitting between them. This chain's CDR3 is CASSNIAVNYEQYF. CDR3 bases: TGTGCCAGCAGCAACATAGCGGTAAACTACGAGCAGTACTTC.

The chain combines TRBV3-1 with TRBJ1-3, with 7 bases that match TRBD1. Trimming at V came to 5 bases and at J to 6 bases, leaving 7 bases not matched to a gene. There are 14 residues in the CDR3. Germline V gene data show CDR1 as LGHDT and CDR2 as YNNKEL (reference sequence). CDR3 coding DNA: TGTGCCAGCAGCAAACAGGGGTTGGAAAACACCATATATTTT. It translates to CASSKQGLENTIYF.

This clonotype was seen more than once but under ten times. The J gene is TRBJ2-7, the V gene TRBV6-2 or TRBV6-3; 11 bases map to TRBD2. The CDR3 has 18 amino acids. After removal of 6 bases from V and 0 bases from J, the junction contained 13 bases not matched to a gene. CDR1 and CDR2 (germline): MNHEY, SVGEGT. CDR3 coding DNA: TGTGCCAGCAGACCCACTGAGGGACTAGCGGAGAGCTCCTACGAGCAGTACTTC. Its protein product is CASRPTEGLAESSYEQYF.

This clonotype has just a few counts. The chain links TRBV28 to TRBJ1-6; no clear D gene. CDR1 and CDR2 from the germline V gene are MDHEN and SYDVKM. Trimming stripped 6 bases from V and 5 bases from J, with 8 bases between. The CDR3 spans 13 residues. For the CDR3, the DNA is TGTGCCAGCAGGCAGCCAGATAATTCACCCCTCCACTTT. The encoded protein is CASRQPDNSPLHF.

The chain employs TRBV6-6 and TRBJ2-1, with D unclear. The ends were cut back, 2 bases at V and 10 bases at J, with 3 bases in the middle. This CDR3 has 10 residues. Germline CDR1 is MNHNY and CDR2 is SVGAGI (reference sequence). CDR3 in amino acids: CASSYGEQFF. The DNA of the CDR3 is TGTGCCAGCAGTTACGGAGAGCAGTTCTTC.

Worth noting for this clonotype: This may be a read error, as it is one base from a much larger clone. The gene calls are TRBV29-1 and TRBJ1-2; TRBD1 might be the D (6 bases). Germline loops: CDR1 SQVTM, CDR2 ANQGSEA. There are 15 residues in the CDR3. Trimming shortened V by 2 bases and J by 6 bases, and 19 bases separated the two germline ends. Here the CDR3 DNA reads TGCAGCGTTGAAACAGGGATGTGGAGGGAGCATGGCTACACCTTC. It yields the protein CSVETGMWREHGYTF.

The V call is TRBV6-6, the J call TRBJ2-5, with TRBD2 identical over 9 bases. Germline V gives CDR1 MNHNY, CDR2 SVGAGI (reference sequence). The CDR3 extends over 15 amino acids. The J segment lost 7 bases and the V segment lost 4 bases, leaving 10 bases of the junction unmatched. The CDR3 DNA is TGTGCCAGCAGTTCCGGGACTAGCCCTCCCGGGACCCAGTACTTC. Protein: CASSSGTSPPGTQYF.

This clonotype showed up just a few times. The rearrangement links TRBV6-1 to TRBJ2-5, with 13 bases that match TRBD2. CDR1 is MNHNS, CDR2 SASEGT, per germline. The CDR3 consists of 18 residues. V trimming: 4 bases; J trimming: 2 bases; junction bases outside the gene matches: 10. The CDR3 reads CASSVSGLAGRGQETQYF. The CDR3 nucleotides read TGTGCCAGCAGTGTCTCGGGACTAGCGGGAAGGGGGCAAGAGACCCAGTACTTC.

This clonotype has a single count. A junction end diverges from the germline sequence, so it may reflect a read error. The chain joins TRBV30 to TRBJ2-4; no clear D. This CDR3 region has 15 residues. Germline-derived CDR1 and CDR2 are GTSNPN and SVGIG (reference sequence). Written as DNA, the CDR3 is TGTGCCTGGAGACACCCGAGTTGGTCCAAGAACATTCAGTACTTC. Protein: CAWRHPSWSKNIQYF.

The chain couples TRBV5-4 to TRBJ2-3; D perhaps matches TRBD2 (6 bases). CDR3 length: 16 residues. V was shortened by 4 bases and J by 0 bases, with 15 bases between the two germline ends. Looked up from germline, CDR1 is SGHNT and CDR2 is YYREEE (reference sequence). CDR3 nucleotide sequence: TGTGCCAGCAGCCCAGGTGGGGGGTCTAGCACAGATACGCAGTATTTT. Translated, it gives CASSPGGGSSTDTQYF.

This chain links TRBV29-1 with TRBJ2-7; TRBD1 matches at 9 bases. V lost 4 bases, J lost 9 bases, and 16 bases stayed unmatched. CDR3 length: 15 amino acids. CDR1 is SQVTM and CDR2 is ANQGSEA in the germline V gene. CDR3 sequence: CSVVRTGARAGTQYF. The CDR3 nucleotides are TGCAGCGTTGTCAGGACAGGGGCTCGAGCTGGAACGCAGTACTTC.

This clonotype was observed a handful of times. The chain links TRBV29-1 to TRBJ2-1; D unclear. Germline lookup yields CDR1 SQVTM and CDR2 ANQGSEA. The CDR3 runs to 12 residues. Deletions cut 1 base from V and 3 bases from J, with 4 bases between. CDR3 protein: CSVEVVYNEQFF. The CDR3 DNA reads TGCAGCGTTGAAGTTGTCTACAATGAGCAGTTCTTC.

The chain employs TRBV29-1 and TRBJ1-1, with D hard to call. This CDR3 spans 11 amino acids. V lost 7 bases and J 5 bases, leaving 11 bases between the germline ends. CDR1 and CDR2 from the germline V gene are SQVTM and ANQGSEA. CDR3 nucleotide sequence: TGCAGCGCCGGGGTTAGGACTGAAGCTTTCTTT. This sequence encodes CSAGVRTEAFF.

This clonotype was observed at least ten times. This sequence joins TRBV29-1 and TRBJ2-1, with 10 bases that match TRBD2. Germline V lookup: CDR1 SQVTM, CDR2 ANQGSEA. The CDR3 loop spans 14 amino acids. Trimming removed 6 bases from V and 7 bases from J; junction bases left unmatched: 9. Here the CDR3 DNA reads TGCAGCGTAAGAGGACTAGCGGTGACGAATGAGCAGTTCTTC. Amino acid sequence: CSVRGLAVTNEQFF.

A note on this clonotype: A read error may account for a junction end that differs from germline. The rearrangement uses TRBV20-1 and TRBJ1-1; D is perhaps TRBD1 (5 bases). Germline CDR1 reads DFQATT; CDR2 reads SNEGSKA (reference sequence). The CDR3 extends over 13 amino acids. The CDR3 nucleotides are TGCAGTGCGAGAGGGGACCTGAACACTGAAGCTTTCTTT. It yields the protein CSARGDLNTEAFF.

CDR3 protein: CSTGQGGGNIQYF. The CDR3 DNA follows: TGCAGTACAGGACAGGGTGGTGGAAACATTCAGTACTTC. The rearrangement uses TRBV20-1 and TRBJ2-4, with TRBD1 matching 8 bases. The CDR3 length is 13 residues. Per germline, CDR1 DFQATT and CDR2 SNEGSKA (reference sequence). J was trimmed by 6 bases and V by 8 bases; bases with no gene match: 9.

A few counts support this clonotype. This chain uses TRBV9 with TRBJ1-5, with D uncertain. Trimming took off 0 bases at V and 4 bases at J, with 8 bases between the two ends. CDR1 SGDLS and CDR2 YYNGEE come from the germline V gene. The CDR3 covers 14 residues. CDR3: CASSVGGANQPQHF. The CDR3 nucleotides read TGTGCCAGCAGCGTAGGGGGAGCTAATCAGCCCCAGCATTTT.

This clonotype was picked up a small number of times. The CDR3: CAITVSGNYNEQFF. CDR3 nucleotide sequence: TGTGCCATCACCGTTAGCGGAAACTACAATGAGCAGTTCTTC. The V and J genes are TRBV10-3 and TRBJ2-1, with a tentative D call TRBD2 (6 bases). This CDR3 has 14 residues. V was cut by 7 bases and J by 3 bases, with 13 bases left in between. Per germline, CDR1 ENHRY and CDR2 SYGVKD.

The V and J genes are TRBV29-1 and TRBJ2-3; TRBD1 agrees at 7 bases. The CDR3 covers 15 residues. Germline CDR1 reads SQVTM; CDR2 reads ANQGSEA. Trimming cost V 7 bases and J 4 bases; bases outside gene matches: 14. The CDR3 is CSATGTLVIADTQYF. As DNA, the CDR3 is TGCAGCGCGACAGGGACCCTCGTAATCGCAGATACGCAGTATTTT.

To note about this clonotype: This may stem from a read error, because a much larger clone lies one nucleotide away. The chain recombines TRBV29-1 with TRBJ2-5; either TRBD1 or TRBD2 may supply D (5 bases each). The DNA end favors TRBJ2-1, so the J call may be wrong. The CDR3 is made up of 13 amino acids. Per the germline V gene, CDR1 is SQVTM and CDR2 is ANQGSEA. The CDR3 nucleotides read TGCAGCGTTGTTGAGTGGGACCAAGAGACCCAGTTCTTC. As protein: CSVVEWDQETQFF.

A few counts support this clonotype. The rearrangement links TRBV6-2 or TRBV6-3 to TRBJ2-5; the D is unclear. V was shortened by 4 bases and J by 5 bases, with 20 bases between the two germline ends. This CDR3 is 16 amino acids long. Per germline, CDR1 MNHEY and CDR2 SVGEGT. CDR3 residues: CASSSEKVSGDETQYF. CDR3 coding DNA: TGTGCCAGCAGTTCCGAGAAGGTTTCGGGTGACGAGACCCAGTACTTC.

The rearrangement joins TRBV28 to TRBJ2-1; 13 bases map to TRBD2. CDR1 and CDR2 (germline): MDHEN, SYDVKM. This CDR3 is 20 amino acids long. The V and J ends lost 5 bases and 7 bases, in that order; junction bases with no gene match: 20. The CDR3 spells CASSPDRGLTSGREGNEQFF. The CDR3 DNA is TGTGCCAGCAGTCCCGACAGGGGGCTTACTAGCGGGAGGGAGGGGAATGAGCAGTTCTTC.

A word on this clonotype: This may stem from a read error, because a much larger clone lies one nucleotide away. The CDR3 spells CASSEPSADTQYF. The CDR3 DNA sequence: TGTGCCAGCAGTGAGCCTAGCGCAGATACGCAGTATTTT. V and J are TRBV6-1 and TRBJ2-3; TRBD2 is a possible D gene (6 bases). Per germline, CDR1 MNHNS and CDR2 SASEGT. V lost 3 bases, J lost 4 bases, and 8 bases lay in between. This CDR3 comprises 13 residues.

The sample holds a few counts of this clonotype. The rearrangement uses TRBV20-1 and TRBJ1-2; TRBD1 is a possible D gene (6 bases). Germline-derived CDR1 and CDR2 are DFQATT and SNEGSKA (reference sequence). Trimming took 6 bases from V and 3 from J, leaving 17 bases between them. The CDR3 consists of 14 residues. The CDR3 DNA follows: TGCAGTGCCCGACCCGGGGGCAAGGACTATGGCTACACCTTC. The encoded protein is CSARPGGKDYGYTF.

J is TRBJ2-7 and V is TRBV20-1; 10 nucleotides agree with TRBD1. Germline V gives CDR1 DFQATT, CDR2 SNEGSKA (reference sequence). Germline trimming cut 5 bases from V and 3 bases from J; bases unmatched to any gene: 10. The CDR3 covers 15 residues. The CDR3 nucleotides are TGCAGTGCTTTTCCCCCGGGACAGGGGTACTACGAGCAGTACTTC. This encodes CSAFPPGQGYYEQYF.

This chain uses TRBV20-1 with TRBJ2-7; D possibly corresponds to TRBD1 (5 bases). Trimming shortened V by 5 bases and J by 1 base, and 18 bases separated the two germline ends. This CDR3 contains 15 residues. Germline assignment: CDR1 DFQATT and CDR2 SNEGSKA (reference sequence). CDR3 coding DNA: TGCAGTGCTGCCGCGCTACAGGAGACTTCCTACGAGCAGTACTTC. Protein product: CSAAALQETSYEQYF.

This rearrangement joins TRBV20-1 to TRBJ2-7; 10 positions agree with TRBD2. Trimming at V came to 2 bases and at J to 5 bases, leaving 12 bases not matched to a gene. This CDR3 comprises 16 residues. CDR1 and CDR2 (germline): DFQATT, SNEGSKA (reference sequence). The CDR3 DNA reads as TGCAGTGCTAGACCGGCGACTAGCGGGCTGAAGGACGAGCAGTACTTC. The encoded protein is CSARPATSGLKDEQYF.

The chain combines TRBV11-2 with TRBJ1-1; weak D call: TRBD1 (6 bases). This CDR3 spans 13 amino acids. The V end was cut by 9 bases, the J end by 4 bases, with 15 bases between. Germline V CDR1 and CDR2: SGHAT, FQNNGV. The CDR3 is CASRRSGATEAFF. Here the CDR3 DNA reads TGTGCCAGTAGACGGTCGGGGGCCACTGAAGCTTTCTTT.